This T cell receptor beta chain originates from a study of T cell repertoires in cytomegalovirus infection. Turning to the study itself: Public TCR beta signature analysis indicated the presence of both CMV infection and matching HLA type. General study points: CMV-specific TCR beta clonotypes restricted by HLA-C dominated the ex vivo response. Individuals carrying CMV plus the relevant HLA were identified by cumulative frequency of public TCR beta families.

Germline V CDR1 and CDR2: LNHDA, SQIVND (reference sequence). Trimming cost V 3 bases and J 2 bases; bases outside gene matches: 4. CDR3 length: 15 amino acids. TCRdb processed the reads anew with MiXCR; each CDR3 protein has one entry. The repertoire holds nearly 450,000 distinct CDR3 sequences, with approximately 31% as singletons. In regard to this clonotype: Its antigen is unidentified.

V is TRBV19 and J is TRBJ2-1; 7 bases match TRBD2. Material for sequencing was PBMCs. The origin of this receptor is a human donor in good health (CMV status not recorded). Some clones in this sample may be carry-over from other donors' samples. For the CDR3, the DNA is TGTGCCAGTAGTATGGGAGGGGTACCCTACAATGAGCAGTTCTTC. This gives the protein CASSMGGVPYNEQFF.